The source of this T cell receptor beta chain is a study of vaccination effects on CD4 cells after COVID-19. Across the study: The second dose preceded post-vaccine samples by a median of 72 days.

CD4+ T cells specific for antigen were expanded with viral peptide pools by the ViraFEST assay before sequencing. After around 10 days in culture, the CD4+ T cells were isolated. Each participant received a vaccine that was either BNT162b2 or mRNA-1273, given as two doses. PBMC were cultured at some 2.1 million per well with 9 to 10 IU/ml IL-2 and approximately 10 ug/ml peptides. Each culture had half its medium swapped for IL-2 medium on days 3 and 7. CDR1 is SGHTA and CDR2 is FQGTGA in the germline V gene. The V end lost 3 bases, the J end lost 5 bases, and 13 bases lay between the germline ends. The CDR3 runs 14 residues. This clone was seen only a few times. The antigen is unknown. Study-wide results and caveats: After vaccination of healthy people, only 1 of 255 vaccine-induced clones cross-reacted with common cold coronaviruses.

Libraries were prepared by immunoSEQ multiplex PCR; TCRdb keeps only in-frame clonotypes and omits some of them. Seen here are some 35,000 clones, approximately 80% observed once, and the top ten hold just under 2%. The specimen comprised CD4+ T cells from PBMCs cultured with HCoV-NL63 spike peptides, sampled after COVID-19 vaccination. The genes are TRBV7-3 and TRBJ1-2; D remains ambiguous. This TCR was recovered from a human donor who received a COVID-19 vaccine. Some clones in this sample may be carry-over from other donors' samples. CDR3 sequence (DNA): TGTGCCAGCAGCTTCCTAGAGGGTGGGTATGGCTACACCTTC. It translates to CASSFLEGGYGYTF.